This paragraph reports one T cell receptor (beta chain). What it recognizes is unknown. V shed 1 base and J shed 5 bases, with 8 bases lying between them. CDR1 and CDR2 from the germline V gene are MGHRA and YSYEKL. The CDR3 has 13 amino acids. These data are taken from a study of cytomegalovirus exposure and HLA in healthy donors. Across the study: In an early release, HLA-typed donors contributed 77 million or so unique TCR sequences.

The PCR ran on 60 Vbeta and 13 Jbeta primers. TCRdb's copy holds only in-frame clones and misses some; the assay was immunoSEQ multiplex PCR. The sample has about 160,000 clones; 77% are singletons. The study, taken as a whole, reports: Indistinguishable V segments such as TRBV6-2 and TRBV6-3 were excluded. Later on, an analysis found that several of the most significant clusters appeared to be linked to common viral pathogens, which included parvovirus B19.

The sequence came from a woman younger than 45 in good health and CMV-seronegative. Material: PBMCs. The gene calls are TRBV4-1 and TRBJ1-1; D unresolved. This chain's CDR3 is CASSQVGITEAFF. Written as DNA, the CDR3 is TGCGCCAGCAGCCAAGTGGGCATTACTGAAGCTTTCTTT.